The rows below give T cell receptor beta chains drawn from one sample of a study of beta chain features in type 1 diabetes. Sequencing was performed with immunoSEQ multiplex PCR; in TCRdb, only in-frame clones are kept and a portion is missing. Of hundreds of thousands of clones in the sample, over 25% were seen once. Material for sequencing was naive CD4+ T cells from blood. These receptors all stem from a man aged 18 to 30 in good health. Each CDR3 is given with its conserved first and last residue.

>TRBV30
CAWSRVRPRTQYF
>TRBV28
CASCTTGLSTGELFF
>TRBV14
CASSQDGWPTGELFF
>TRBV9
CASSPGTSGGTDTQYF
>TRBV20-1
CSAGTPTEQYF
>TRBV7-2
CASSSGRAGGTQYF
>TRBV7-9
CASSPRLEFF
>TRBV25-1
CASSPGGTGANVLTF
>TRBV7-6
CASSSGLAGAYEQFF
>TRBV18
CASSPKGQGYEQYF
>TRBV29-1
CSVRQYNEQFF
>TRBV30
CAWSANWASGRPGRGEQFF
>TRBV5-4
CASSAGTSSPGELFF
>TRBV29-1
CSVLRQGREQFF
>TRBV5-1
CASSLAGSYEQYF
>TRBV19
CASSIPVSGANVLTF
>TRBV11-2
CASSLEVRDTQYF
>TRBV7-8
CASSLHRGHEQFF
>TRBV7-2
CASSSRTGAYEQYF
>TRBV30
CAWGRDSNQPQHF
>TRBV2
CASTTGFYGYTF
>TRBV7-9
CASSHGTGNYEQYF
>TRBV7-2
CASSFATGYNEQFF
>TRBV10-3
CAITETSGIGEQYF
>TRBV30
CAWSVWKGFMNTEAFF
>TRBV4-1
CASSQVGLAGGQETQYF
>TRBV18
CASSQDQGAGANVLTF
>TRBV28
CASSLPTGAQTDTQYF
>TRBV30
CAWGRGRNQPQHF
>TRBV6-5
CASSLDRVGYEQYF
>TRBV29-1
CSGGFSYEQYF
>TRBV6-1
CASILSGANVLTF
>TRBV19
CASSRGTGLPLNTEAFF
>TRBV5-1
CASSVGTAQETQYF
>TRBV30
CAWRMMELYYGYTF
>TRBV7-9
CASSLVNRPNNYGYTF
>TRBV5-1
CASSLEGGEQFF
>TRBV29-1
CSVWDGTGELFF
>TRBV18
CASSPPLGAKNIQYF
>TRBV7-2
CASSLGPRGGSYEQYF
>TRBV30
CAWRVRWESTDTQYF
>TRBV7-2
CASSPNSGRRDEQFF
>TRBV11-2
CASSGFMGADTQYF
>TRBV19
CASSEQGGEKLFF
>TRBV14
CASSWGSYEQYF
>TRBV30
CAWGVTDTQYF
>TRBV30
CAWSVEGQGEKLFF
>TRBV7-2
CASSLVGETLYEQYF
>TRBV2
CASSKDRVGKLFF
>TRBV5-1
CASSLGSGQETQYF
>TRBV4-1
CASSRGQAGSNEKLFF
>TRBV19
CASGTGGLYEQYF
>TRBV19
CASSDPGLKVGEQFF
>TRBV5-1
CASSPTSGSEDTQYF
>TRBV10-3
CAISGTSGRADYEQYF
>TRBV2
CASSVTGQPQHF
>TRBV5-1
CASSRNRDSSYEQYF
>TRBV7-9
CASSLDTLNEYF
>TRBV9
CASSVDPRLNGGYTF